The clone carrying this TCR beta chain appeared many times. Its antigen is not known. MiXCR, applied by TCRdb to the reads, yields one record per CDR3 protein. The table has some 350,000 distinct CDR3 sequences, 29% seen once. Trimming pared 7 bases from V and 0 bases from J, leaving 13 bases between. This CDR3 comprises 15 residues. Germline CDR1 and CDR2: ENHRY and SYGVKD. This entry comes from a study of T cell repertoires in cytomegalovirus infection. Study information: Recently identified HLA-C-restricted CMV epitopes and well-studied HLA-B-restricted CMV epitopes were used by the study. CMV infection and matching HLA type were both indicated by public TCR beta signatures.

Findings and caveats of the study: Ex vivo, HLA-C-restricted CMV-specific TCR beta clonotypes prevailed over the rest of the response. Summed public TCR beta family frequency identified CMV carriers bearing the relevant HLA.

V is TRBV10-3 and J is TRBJ1-3, with D maybe TRBD1 (5 bases). Sample: cultured PBMCs, taken from culture after CMV antigen stimulation. This receptor was taken from a human donor in good health (CMV status not recorded). Some clones in this sample may be carry-over from other donors' samples. The CDR3 here is CAITGQAGSGNTIYF. The CDR3 DNA reads as TGTGCCATCACGGGGCAGGCGGGCTCTGGAAACACCATATATTTT.